This T cell receptor (beta chain) was observed in a study of CD8 T cells in ankylosing spondylitis. Germline CDR1 reads SQVTM; CDR2 reads ANQGSEA. The CDR3 runs to 20 residues. J lost 2 bases, V lost 4 bases, and 26 bases had no gene match. TCRdb redid the calling of the 5' RACE reads with MiXCR, one entry per CDR3 protein. Of 500,000 to 650,000 distinct CDR3 sequences detected, under 5.5% appear once; the ten largest clones hold under 4.5%. This clonotype was observed many times. Its antigen is undetermined. Study observations and caveats: Roughly eight highly homologous variants made up a TCR beta motif that seemed to typify ankylosing spondylitis blood.

V and J are TRBV29-1 and TRBJ2-7; 7 nucleotides agree with TRBD1. This clonotype was obtained from a male donor with ankylosing spondylitis. Material: blood, either unsorted or a sorted T cell fraction (not recorded which). The CDR3 DNA sequence: TGCAGCGTTGGGCAGGGGAAAGGGCAAGGGGGCCACTACTGGCCCTACGAGCAGTACTTC. Its translation is CSVGQGKGQGGHYWPYEQYF.